The T cell receptor (beta chain) described here comes from a study of Graves' ophthalmopathy and Graves' hyperthyroidism. This CDR3 is 13 amino acids long. Germline V gives CDR1 SGDLS, CDR2 YYNGEE. V dropped 2 bases and J dropped 11 bases, with 16 bases sitting between them. This clonotype was recorded many times. Amplified material comprised TCR beta CDR3 regions derived from RNA transcripts. HTBI primers were employed in first-round RT-PCR, then a second-round multiplex PCR followed. TCRdb fed the multiplex PCR reads into MiXCR, producing one record per CDR3 protein. There are approximately 1.2 million distinct CDR3 sequences in the sample; about two fifths occur only once, and 11% lies in the top ten.

The sequencing sample was made of peripheral blood or thyroid tissue (not recorded which). The rearrangement uses TRBV9 and TRBJ1-1; D is uncertain. The TCR originated in an adult man with Graves' hyperthyroidism. The CDR3 reads CASSVSAGSPAFF. In DNA, the CDR3 is TGTGCCAGCAGCGTTTCGGCGGGGTCTCCGGCTTTCTTT.